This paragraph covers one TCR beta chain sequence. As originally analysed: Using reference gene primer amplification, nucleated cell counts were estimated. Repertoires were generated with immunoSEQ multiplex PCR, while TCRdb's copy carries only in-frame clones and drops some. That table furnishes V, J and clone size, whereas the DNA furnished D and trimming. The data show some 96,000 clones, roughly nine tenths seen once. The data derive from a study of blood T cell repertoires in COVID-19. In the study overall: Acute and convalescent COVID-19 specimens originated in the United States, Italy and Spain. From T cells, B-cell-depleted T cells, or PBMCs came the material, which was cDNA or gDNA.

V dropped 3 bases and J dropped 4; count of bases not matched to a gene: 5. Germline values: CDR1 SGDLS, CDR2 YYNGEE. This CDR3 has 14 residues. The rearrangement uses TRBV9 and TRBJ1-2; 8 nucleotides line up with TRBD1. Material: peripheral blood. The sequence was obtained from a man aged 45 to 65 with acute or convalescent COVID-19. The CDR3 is CASSAGQDTYGYTF. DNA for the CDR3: TGTGCCAGCAGCGCGGGACAGGACACCTATGGCTACACCTTC. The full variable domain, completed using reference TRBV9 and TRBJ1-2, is DSGVTQTPKHLITATGQRVTLRCSPRSGDLSVYWYQQSLDQGLQFLIQYYNGEERAKGNILERFSAQQFPDLHSELNLSSLELGDSALYFCASSAGQDTYGYTFGSGTRLTVV.